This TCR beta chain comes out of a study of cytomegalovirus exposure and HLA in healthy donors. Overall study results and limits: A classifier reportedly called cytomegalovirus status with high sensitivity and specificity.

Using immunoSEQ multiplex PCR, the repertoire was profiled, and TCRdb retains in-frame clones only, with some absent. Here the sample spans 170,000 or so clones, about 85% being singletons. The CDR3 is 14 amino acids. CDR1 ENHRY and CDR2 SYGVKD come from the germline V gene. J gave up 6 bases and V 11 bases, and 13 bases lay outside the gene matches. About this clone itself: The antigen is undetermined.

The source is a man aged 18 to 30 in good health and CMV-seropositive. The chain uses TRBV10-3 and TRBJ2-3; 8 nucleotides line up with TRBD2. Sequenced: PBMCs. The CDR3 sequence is CAAGPGGATDTQYF. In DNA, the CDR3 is TGTGCCGCCGGGCCGGGGGGGGCTACGGATACGCAGTATTTT.